The sequence of this TCR beta chain was determined in a study of cytomegalovirus exposure and HLA in healthy donors. Overall study findings and caveats: Usually a TCR sequence was rare, but some public TCRs were found in many donors. What TCR beta sequences reportedly achieved was accurate prediction of HLA-A and HLA-B alleles in most subjects. The authors later linked a missense DCLRE1C variant to TCR beta V- and J-gene trimming.

Germline CDR1 SGDLS, CDR2 YYNGEE. Trimming removed 3 bases from V and 0 bases from J; junction bases left unmatched: 8. CDR3 size: 16 residues. A note on this clone: The antigen is unknown.

PCR used 60 Vbeta primers and 13 Jbeta primers. Generated by immunoSEQ multiplex PCR, the TCRdb table keeps only in-frame clones and is missing some. Among almost 200,000 clones listed, around three quarters were seen once. The clonotype comes from a young man in good health and CMV-seronegative. The material sequenced was PBMCs. The chain has TRBV9 and TRBJ2-7; TRBD2 matches at 8 bases. DNA for the CDR3: TGTGCCAGCAGCGAGAGGGAGGGACTAGGCTCCTACGAGCAGTACTTC. Amino acids: CASSEREGLGSYEQYF. Based on the CDR3 plus reference TRBV9 and TRBJ2-7, the full variable domain is DSGVTQTPKHLITATGQRVTLRCSPRSGDLSVYWYQQSLDQGLQFLIQYYNGEERAKGNILERFSAQQFPDLHSELNLSSLELGDSALYFCASSEREGLGSYEQYFGPGTRLTVT.